The 22 T cell receptor beta chains presented below share a single source sample, sequenced in a study of OX40 agonist ivuxolimab in advanced cancers. The repertoire was sequenced with immunoSEQ multiplex PCR; TCRdb's copy has only in-frame clones and lacks some. The data hold tens of thousands of clones, with over 80% observed a single time. This material consisted of CD4+ or CD8+ T cells sorted from blood, taken in a trial of the OX40 agonist ivuxolimab. The origin of the receptors is an adult with an advanced solid tumor such as melanoma, head and neck, liver or kidney cancer.

J is TRBJ1-1 and V is TRBV2; D may be TRBD1 (5 bases). V was pared by 6 bases and J by 8 bases, with 19 bases between. This CDR3 has 14 residues. Germline CDR1 and CDR2: SNHLY and FYNNEI. CDR3 loop: CASSAPSGRREAFF. CDR3 bases: TGTGCCAGCAGCGCCCCCTCGGGGCGCCGCGAAGCTTTCTTT. The full variable domain, its missing parts supplied by reference TRBV2 and TRBJ1-1, is EPEVTQTPSHQVTQMGQEVILRCVPISNHLYFYWYRQILGQKVEFLVSFYNNEISEKSEIFDDQFSVERPDGSNFTLKIRSTKLEDSAMYFCASSAPSGRREAFFGQGTRLTVV.

The chain joins TRBV4-1 to TRBJ1-1; TRBD1 agrees at 9 bases. CDR1 is MGHRA and CDR2 is YSYEKL in the germline V gene. The CDR3 loop spans 16 amino acids. The V segment lost 4 bases and the J segment 0 bases; nucleotides outside the gene matches: 6. The CDR3 DNA reads TGCGCCAGCAGCCGATCACAGGGGGCGTTGAACACTGAAGCTTTCTTT. Translating gives CASSRSQGALNTEAFF.

CDR3 sequence reads: CAWGRGHYEQYF. The CDR3 bases are TGTGCCTGGGGCAGGGGTCACTACGAGCAGTACTTC. The J gene is TRBJ2-7, the V gene TRBV30; maybe TRBD1 (6 bases). There are 12 residues in the CDR3. V lost 5 bases and J 3 bases, leaving 11 bases between the germline ends. Germline CDR1 is GTSNPN and CDR2 is SVGIG (reference sequence). The variable domain in full, completed from reference TRBV30 and TRBJ2-7, reads SQTIHQWPATLVQPVGSPLSLECTVEGTSNPNLYWYRQAAGRGLQLLFYSVGIGQISSEVPQNLSASRPQDRQFILSSKKLLLSDSGFYLCAWGRGHYEQYFGPGTRLTVT.

This clone was seen only a few times. This chain uses TRBV9 with TRBJ1-4, with D uncertain. Trimming took 4 bases from V and 4 from J, leaving 11 bases between them. CDR3 length: 14 residues. Per the germline V gene, CDR1 is SGDLS and CDR2 is YYNGEE. Here the CDR3 reads CASSSRNSNEKLFF. As DNA, the CDR3 is TGTGCCAGCAGCAGCCGGAACAGTAATGAAAAACTGTTTTTT.

This clone was picked up one time. The chain uses TRBV11-2 and TRBJ2-3; 7 bases agree with TRBD1. The CDR3 spans 15 residues. CDR1 is SGHAT and CDR2 is FQNNGV in the germline V gene. Losses at the gene ends were 6 bases for V and 0 bases for J; bases not matched to a gene: 6. The CDR3 region is CASRPMGQSTDTQYF. Written as DNA, the CDR3 is TGTGCCAGCAGACCGATGGGACAGAGCACAGATACGCAGTATTTT.

This chain uses TRBV5-1 with TRBJ1-2; unclear D gene. Germline assignment: CDR1 SGHRS and CDR2 YFSETQ. V was shortened by 0 bases and J by 1 base, with 10 bases between the two germline ends. The CDR3 spans 15 residues. CDR3 in amino acids: CASSLASYLNYGYTF. Here the CDR3 DNA reads TGCGCCAGCAGCTTGGCCAGTTATCTTAACTATGGCTACACCTTC. Using reference TRBV5-1 and TRBJ1-2 for the parts outside the CDR3, the full variable domain is KAGVTQTPRYLIKTRGQQVTLSCSPISGHRSVSWYQQTPGQGLQFLFEYFSETQRNKGNFPGRFSGRQFSNSRSEMNVSTLELGDSALYLCASSLASYLNYGYTFGSGTRLTVV.

The V call is TRBV18, the J call TRBJ2-5, with D unclear. The V gene lost 5 bases and the J gene lost 5 bases, with 9 bases spanning the gap. This CDR3 is built from 12 residues. From germline, CDR1 is KGHSH and CDR2 LQKENI. The CDR3 loop reads CASSYKPETQYF. In DNA, the CDR3 is TGTGCCAGCTCATACAAGCCCGAGACCCAGTACTTC.

The chain couples TRBV9 to TRBJ2-1; D ambiguous. V lost 4 bases to trimming and J lost 7 bases, with 9 bases between them. Germline V lookup: CDR1 SGDLS, CDR2 YYNGEE. This CDR3 is built from 12 residues. The CDR3 DNA follows: TGTGCCAGCAGCTCTCAGTGGAATGAGCAGTTCTTC. Translating it yields CASSSQWNEQFF.

The chain is built from TRBV6-1 and TRBJ1-1, with D perhaps matching TRBD1 (5 bases). V was pared by 5 bases and J by 2 bases, with 15 bases between. The CDR3 spans 15 residues. Per the germline V gene, CDR1 is MNHNS and CDR2 is SASEGT. The CDR3 nucleotides are TGTGCCAGCAGTCTCCTCCCCACAGGCAACACTGAAGCTTTCTTT. Its protein is CASSLLPTGNTEAFF.

J is TRBJ2-7 and V is TRBV10-1, with D unresolved. Per germline, CDR1 WNHNN and CDR2 SYGVQD (reference sequence). CDR3 length: 12 amino acids. The germline V and J ends were trimmed by 3 bases and 12 bases, with 15 bases remaining between them. In nucleotides, the CDR3 is TGCGCCAGCAGTGACTTGCTAGACCGGCTGTACTTC. Translating gives CASSDLLDRLYF.

This clone was found once. The chain carries TRBV6-5 and TRBJ1-5; no clear D. Germline values: CDR1 MNHEY, CDR2 SVGAGI. CDR3 size: 13 residues. V was pared by 4 bases and J by 7 bases, with 11 bases between. The chain's CDR3 is CASSLSPTQPQHF. CDR3 bases: TGTGCCAGCAGTTTATCCCCTACCCAGCCCCAGCATTTT.

This clone was seen just once. The chain links TRBV15 to TRBJ1-1; D is unclear. Germline values: CDR1 LNHNV, CDR2 YYDKDF (reference sequence). Trimming took 0 bases from V and 8 from J, leaving 7 bases between them. This CDR3 has 12 residues. CDR3 protein: CATSRDTGEAFF. In nucleotides, the CDR3 is TGTGCCACCAGCAGAGATACGGGGGAAGCTTTCTTT.

The chain couples TRBV19 to TRBJ1-4; D is unclear. Trimming pared 4 bases from V and 4 bases from J, leaving 7 bases between. The CDR3 is 13 residues long. Germline loops: CDR1 LNHDA, CDR2 SQIVND (reference sequence). The CDR3 reads CASSRTINEKLFF. CDR3 sequence (DNA): TGTGCCAGTAGTAGGACTATTAATGAAAAACTGTTTTTT.

This clone appeared once. The rearrangement links TRBV5-1 to TRBJ1-4; D unclear. V lost 2 bases to trimming and J lost 1 base, with 9 bases between them. The CDR3 consists of 15 residues. CDR1 and CDR2 from the germline V gene are SGHRS and YFSETQ. CDR3 amino acids: CASSFGPGTNEKLFF. The CDR3 DNA is TGCGCCAGCAGCTTTGGCCCCGGAACTAATGAAAAACTGTTTTTT.

The chain couples TRBV4-1 to TRBJ2-3; 12 positions match TRBD1. The junction had 9 bases not matched to a gene; V was cut back by 4 bases and J by 4 bases. Germline V lookup: CDR1 MGHRA, CDR2 YSYEKL. The CDR3 consists of 17 residues. The chain's CDR3 is CASSRNTGTGGSDTQYF. As DNA, the CDR3 is TGCGCCAGCAGCCGCAATACCGGGACAGGGGGCTCAGATACGCAGTATTTT.

This chain uses TRBV19 with TRBJ2-6, with D uncertain. CDR1 is LNHDA and CDR2 is SQIVND in the germline V gene (reference sequence). This CDR3 spans 19 amino acids. Deletions cut 1 base from V and 0 bases from J, with 16 bases between. CDR3 protein: CASSIAGASLLSGANVLTF. CDR3 DNA sequence: TGTGCCAGTAGTATAGCTGGAGCCTCACTGCTCTCTGGGGCCAACGTCCTGACTTTC.

The rearrangement links TRBV6-6 to TRBJ2-5; D is possibly TRBD1 or TRBD2 (6 bases each). Per the germline V gene, CDR1 is MNHNY and CDR2 is SVGAGI (reference sequence). V lost 8 bases and J 4 bases, leaving 20 bases between the germline ends. The CDR3 sequence is 15 residues long. CDR3 sequence (DNA): TGTGCCAGCCGGGGGCGAGCTGTGTCCCCAGAGACCCAGTACTTC. The encoded protein is CASRGRAVSPETQYF.

The chain is built from TRBV30 and TRBJ2-1, with 7 bases identical to TRBD2. Germline V gives CDR1 GTSNPN, CDR2 SVGIG (reference sequence). The trim removed 4 bases at V and 9 bases at J, leaving 6 bases unmatched. The length of the CDR3 is 12 residues. For the CDR3, the DNA is TGTGCCTGGAACCGACTAGCCCCTGAGCAGTTCTTC. Amino acids: CAWNRLAPEQFF.

The chain joins TRBV27 to TRBJ2-6; unclear D gene. V was clipped by 2 bases and J by 2 bases, with 10 bases between them. The CDR3 length is 16 residues. Germline V CDR1 and CDR2: MNHEY, SMNVEV (reference sequence). The CDR3 DNA reads as TGTGCCAGCAGTTTAAACGAGATACCTGGGGCCAACGTCCTGACTTTC. It yields the protein CASSLNEIPGANVLTF.

V usage is TRBV7-9 and J usage is TRBJ2-5; perhaps D is TRBD1 or TRBD2 (6 bases each). This CDR3 has 17 residues. Germline assignment: CDR1 SEHNR and CDR2 FQNEAQ (reference sequence). Trimming left V 5 bases short and J 4 bases short, with 23 bases between. CDR3 loop: CASSGLGAGREGETQYF. The CDR3 DNA reads TGTGCCAGCAGCGGCCTGGGGGCGGGAAGGGAAGGAGAGACCCAGTACTTC.

The chain couples TRBV4-2 to TRBJ2-1; 7 bases align to TRBD2. CDR1 and CDR2 (germline): LGHNA, YNFKEQ. V lost 4 bases, J lost 4 bases, and 4 bases stayed unmatched. This CDR3 region has 14 residues. This CDR3 reads CASSPSGAYNEQFF. CDR3 DNA: TGTGCCAGCAGCCCCAGCGGGGCTTACAATGAGCAGTTCTTC.

The chain links TRBV6-5 to TRBJ1-5; 9 bases agree with TRBD1. The junction had 5 bases not matched to a gene; V was cut back by 5 bases and J by 6 bases. CDR3 size: 14 residues. Germline values: CDR1 MNHEY, CDR2 SVGAGI. The CDR3: CASSEGQGLQPQHF. Written as DNA, the CDR3 is TGTGCCAGCAGTGAAGGACAGGGGCTTCAGCCCCAGCATTTT.